Below are 31 T cell receptor beta chains sequenced from a single sample in a study of molecular identifiers for immune sequencing clone quantification. TCRdb analysed the PCR reads with MiXCR anew, one entry per CDR3 protein. The sample holds some 580,000 distinct CDR3 sequences; about 25% are singletons and the top ten take 0.78%. Source material: naive CD8+ T cells from blood, with Jurkat cell RNA spiked in. Subset given: FACS-sorted CD8+CD4-CCR7+CD45RA+ naive T cells. These receptors all come from a human donor in good health. Some libraries in this study had Jurkat cell RNA spiked in.

In regard to this clonotype: A much larger clonotype is one base distant, so this may be a read error. The chain is built from TRBV6-2 or TRBV6-3 and TRBJ1-1; D remains ambiguous. The CDR3 sequence is 14 residues long. Germline V gene data show CDR1 as MNHEY and CDR2 as SVGEGT. V gave up 2 bases and J gave up 4 bases, with 11 bases separating them. The CDR3: CASSYEGVGTEAFF. In DNA, the CDR3 is TGTGCCAGCAGTTACGAGGGAGTAGGCACTGAAGCTTTCTTT.

This clonotype has at least ten counts. The chain has TRBV7-2 and TRBJ2-3; 7 nucleotides agree with TRBD1. J lost 5 bases, V lost 5 bases, and 10 bases had no gene match. The CDR3 has 15 amino acids. The germline CDR1 and CDR2 sequences are SGHTA and FQGNSA. CDR3 region: CASSPSTGLGDTQYF. The CDR3 DNA is TGTGCCAGCAGCCCGTCGACAGGGCTGGGAGATACGCAGTATTTT.

Only a few counts were recorded for this clonotype. The chain joins TRBV10-2 to TRBJ1-5; 7 positions match TRBD1. Germline trimming cut 6 bases from V and 6 bases from J; bases unmatched to any gene: 11. The CDR3 totals 15 residues. Germline values: CDR1 WSHSY, CDR2 SAAADI. In DNA form, the CDR3 reads TGCGCCAGCAGCCCCGGGGCAGGGGGATTTCAGCCCCAGCATTTT. This encodes CASSPGAGGFQPQHF.

The chain couples TRBV7-6 to TRBJ1-1; TRBD1 is a possible D gene (5 bases). Trimming cost V 5 bases and J 3 bases, with 10 bases left between them. CDR3 length: 13 amino acids. Germline V CDR1 and CDR2: SGHVS, FNYEAQ. The CDR3 loop reads CASSQGVDTEAFF. The CDR3 DNA follows: TGTGCCAGCAGCCAAGGGGTGGACACTGAAGCTTTCTTT.

The sample holds a few counts of this clonotype. This chain uses TRBV4-3 with TRBJ2-7, with unresolved D. Germline CDR1 is LGHNA and CDR2 is YSLEER. The CDR3 runs to 14 residues. V was trimmed by 3 bases and J by 5 bases, leaving 14 bases between them. The CDR3 DNA is TGCGCCAGCAGCCAGTACACTCGGGCAGACGAGCAGTACTTC. As protein: CASSQYTRADEQYF.

Ten or more counts support this clonotype. This chain links TRBV12-3 or TRBV12-4 with TRBJ2-2; the D call may be TRBD1 or TRBD2 (5 bases each). V lost 3 bases to trimming and J lost 5 bases, with 10 bases between them. This CDR3 is 14 amino acids long. The CDR3 sequence is CASSFSGRTGELFF. The DNA for the CDR3 is TGTGCCAGCAGTTTTTCGGGGCGAACCGGGGAGCTGTTTTTT.

The V call is TRBV7-9, the J call TRBJ1-5; a weak D match, TRBD1 (5 bases). CDR3 length equals 16 residues. Trimming removed 5 bases from V and 2 bases from J, with 16 bases in between. Germline lookup yields CDR1 SEHNR and CDR2 FQNEAQ (reference sequence). The CDR3: CASSKQEAGGNQPQHF. In DNA form, the CDR3 reads TGTGCCAGCAGCAAACAGGAGGCGGGAGGCAATCAGCCCCAGCATTTT.

As to this clonotype: This may come from a read error, since a much larger clone is one base off. This chain connects TRBV2 to TRBJ2-3; 7 bases match TRBD2. Trimming at V came to 2 bases and at J to 3 bases, leaving 5 bases not matched to a gene. The germline V gene encodes CDR1 SNHLY and CDR2 FYNNEI. This CDR3 has 15 residues. The DNA for the CDR3 is TGTGCCAGCAGTGAATGTGGGCGGGGGACAGATACGCAGTATTTT. This encodes CASSECGRGTDTQYF.

This clonotype was recorded many times. The genes are TRBV19 and TRBJ1-5, with a possible D match to TRBD1 (6 bases). The germline V gene encodes CDR1 LNHDA and CDR2 SQIVND (reference sequence). CDR3 size: 13 residues. Between the trimmed V and J ends, which lost 1 base and 9 bases, there was a span of 10 bases. The CDR3 bases are TGTGCCAGTAGTATAGGACAGGTTTTGCCCCAGCATTTT. This gives the protein CASSIGQVLPQHF.

As for this clonotype: It is likely a read error, because the conserved phenylalanine at the end of the CDR3 is missing. The J gene is TRBJ2-3, the V gene TRBV12-3 or TRBV12-4; 11 bases match TRBD1. This CDR3 spans 17 amino acids. Trimming took 1 base from V and 2 from J; bases not matched to a gene: 5. Written as DNA, the CDR3 is TGTGCCAGCAGTTTAGTTCGGGACAGGGGGTCCACAGATACGCAGTATATT. The encoded protein is CASSLVRDRGSTDTQYI.

Points on this clonotype: This is likely a read error, given that the CDR3 carries no conserved phenylalanine or tryptophan at its end. The chain couples TRBV6-5 to TRBJ1-2, with 11 bases identical to TRBD1. The V and J ends lost 0 bases and 6 bases, in that order; junction bases with no gene match: 6. CDR1 and CDR2 from the germline V gene are MNHEY and SVGAGI. The CDR3 is 16 residues long. CDR3 region: CASSYSLDRGPDGYTL. Written as DNA, the CDR3 is TGTGCCAGCAGTTACTCGCTGGACAGGGGGCCGGATGGCTACACCCTC.

A word on this clonotype: A read error may account for a junction end that differs from germline. This chain links TRBV7-2 with TRBJ2-5; D is perhaps TRBD1 or TRBD2 (7 bases each). Germline V gene sequence: CDR1 SGHTA, CDR2 FQGNSA. The CDR3 is 17 residues long. The CDR3 DNA is TGTGCCAGCAGCTTAAAAGGTGGAGGGGGCGGGAGAGAGACCCCGTACTTC. This encodes CASSLKGGGGGRETPYF.

The J gene is TRBJ2-7, the V gene TRBV7-9; the D call may be TRBD1 or TRBD2 (6 bases each). Trimming stripped 7 bases from V and 0 bases from J, with 13 bases between. Germline V gene sequence: CDR1 SEHNR, CDR2 FQNEAQ (reference sequence). This CDR3 has 14 amino acids. CDR3 in DNA: TGTGCCAGCACGGGGGCCGCCAGCTCCTACGAGCAGTACTTC. Translating it yields CASTGAASSYEQYF.

In regard to this clonotype: A single base separates this from a much larger clone, so it may be a read error. This chain uses TRBV4-3 with TRBJ2-3, with 12 positions matching TRBD2. The CDR3 spans 16 residues. The V gene's germline CDR1 is LGHNA and CDR2 YSLEER. CDR3 DNA sequence: TGCGCCAGCAGCCAAGCTAGCGGGAGGGCCGGTGATACGCGGTATTTT. It is translated as CASSQASGRAGDTRYF.

This clonotype was observed a handful of times. The chain recombines TRBV11-2 with TRBJ2-3, with D possibly TRBD2 on 6 matching bases. The CDR3 loop spans 18 amino acids. Per the germline V gene, CDR1 is SGHAT and CDR2 is FQNNGV. The germline V and J ends were trimmed by 1 base and 2 bases, with 19 bases remaining between them. CDR3 amino acids: CASSLGFGLADFTDTQYF. Here the CDR3 DNA reads TGTGCCAGCAGCTTAGGGTTCGGATTAGCGGACTTCACAGATACGCAGTATTTT.

This clonotype was observed at least ten times. The genes are TRBV3-1 and TRBJ1-1; TRBD1 is a possible D gene (6 bases). The CDR3 covers 14 residues. Per germline, CDR1 LGHDT and CDR2 YNNKEL (reference sequence). V lost 0 bases and J lost 7, with 12 bases in between. CDR3 sequence reads: CASSQDPGHHEAFF. The CDR3 coding sequence is TGTGCCAGCAGCCAAGATCCGGGACACCATGAAGCTTTCTTT.

To note about this clonotype: A much larger clone differs from this one at a single base, so this may be a read error. The chain links TRBV6-5 to TRBJ2-7; D possibly uses TRBD1 or TRBD2 (5 bases each). V lost 10 bases, J lost 6 bases, and 13 bases lay in between. This CDR3 has 11 amino acids. Germline V gene data show CDR1 as MNHEY and CDR2 as SVGAGI. CDR3 amino acids: CATGTACEQYF. The CDR3 nucleotides are TGTGCCACCGGGACGGCCTGCGAGCAGTACTTC.

The genes are TRBV4-2 and TRBJ2-7; 7 bases are a match to TRBD2. The CDR3 runs to 16 residues. The V gene's germline CDR1 is LGHNA and CDR2 YNFKEQ. Trimming took 0 bases from V and 0 from J; bases not matched to a gene: 5. The CDR3 DNA follows: TGTGCCAGCAGCCAAGATCCCCTAGCGGTCTCCTACGAGCAGTACTTC. It codes for CASSQDPLAVSYEQYF.

This clonotype was detected a few times. This chain uses TRBV5-1 with TRBJ1-1; D possibly corresponds to TRBD1 (5 bases). The CDR3 length is 15 residues. Germline values: CDR1 SGHRS, CDR2 YFSETQ. V lost 5 bases and J lost 5, with 19 bases in between. CDR3 coding DNA: TGCGCCAGCAGTGGGTGGGGGGATGACGGGACTGAAGCTTTCTTT. Its translation: CASSGWGDDGTEAFF.

V usage is TRBV12-3 or TRBV12-4 and J usage is TRBJ1-1, with a tentative D call TRBD1 (5 bases). The germline V and J ends were trimmed by 5 bases and 0 bases, with 22 bases remaining between them. CDR3 length: 18 residues. The CDR3 sequence is CASSPRDQGIGMNTEAFF. In DNA, the CDR3 is TGTGCCAGCAGTCCTCGGGATCAGGGAATTGGGATGAACACTGAAGCTTTCTTT.

Regarding this clonotype: The junction shows a germline mismatch at one end, possibly a read error. V gene TRBV9 combines with J gene TRBJ2-4; unclear D gene. CDR1 and CDR2 (germline): SGDLS, YYNGEE. This CDR3 is 13 amino acids long. CDR3 protein: CASGVALLPIQYF. CDR3 bases: TGTGCCAGCGGCGTAGCCCTTCTCCCCATTCAGTACTTC.

This clonotype was seen at least ten times. The chain has TRBV20-1 and TRBJ1-1; no firm D call. CDR3 size: 16 residues. The V end lost 0 bases, the J end lost 3 bases, and 17 bases lay between the germline ends. From germline, CDR1 is DFQATT and CDR2 SNEGSKA (reference sequence). In DNA form, the CDR3 reads TGCAGTGCTAGAGATATTGGTGGAGGGATATACACTGAAGCTTTCTTT. Amino acid sequence: CSARDIGGGIYTEAFF.

About this clonotype itself: This may stem from a read error, because a much larger clone lies one nucleotide away. V gene TRBV5-1 combines with J gene TRBJ2-3; TRBD2 matches at 7 bases. CDR1 and CDR2 from the germline V gene are SGHRS and YFSETQ. This CDR3 has 14 amino acids. DNA for the CDR3: TGCGCCAGCAGCGGTCTAGCGGACACAGATACGCGGTATTTT. Residues: CASSGLADTDTRYF.

This clonotype has a handful of counts. The chain uses TRBV28 and TRBJ2-3, with D possibly TRBD2 on 5 matching bases. The germline gives CDR1 MDHEN, CDR2 SYDVKM. This CDR3 contains 14 residues. V gave up 6 bases and J gave up 4 bases, with 14 bases separating them. CDR3 sequence: CASSPGELPDTQYF. Here the CDR3 DNA reads TGTGCCAGCAGCCCCGGGGAGCTCCCAGATACGCAGTATTTT.

The gene calls are TRBV28 and TRBJ2-1, with D perhaps assigned TRBD1 or TRBD2 (5 bases each). V lost 6 bases to trimming and J lost 8 bases, with 20 bases between them. There are 15 residues in the CDR3. CDR1 is MDHEN, CDR2 SYDVKM, per germline. CDR3 sequence reads: CASRNRDEGFDEQFF. For the CDR3, the DNA is TGTGCCAGCAGGAACCGGGACGAAGGGTTCGATGAGCAGTTCTTC.

This sequence joins TRBV13 and TRBJ1-1; 9 bases are shared with TRBD1. CDR3 length equals 14 residues. The ends lost 5 bases at V and 5 bases at J; junction bases unmatched: 6. CDR1 PRHDT and CDR2 FYEKMQ come from the germline V gene (reference sequence). This chain's CDR3 is CASSRDRERTEAFF. CDR3 nucleotides: TGTGCCAGCAGCCGGGACAGGGAGAGGACTGAAGCTTTCTTT.

This clonotype was seen a few times. The genes are TRBV9 and TRBJ2-3; possibly TRBD2 for D (6 bases). Germline lookup yields CDR1 SGDLS and CDR2 YYNGEE. The CDR3 is 16 residues long. Trimming removed 0 bases at V and 2 bases at J, with 13 bases between. The CDR3 here is CASSVAGEPYTDTQYF. CDR3 in DNA: TGTGCCAGCAGCGTAGCGGGAGAGCCATACACAGATACGCAGTATTTT.

A few counts support this clonotype. The rearrangement uses TRBV19 and TRBJ1-1; D is unresolved. The CDR3 is 14 residues long. The ends were cut back, 7 bases at V and 4 bases at J, with 16 bases in the middle. Germline CDR1 reads LNHDA; CDR2 reads SQIVND (reference sequence). CDR3 sequence (DNA): TGTGCCAGTAAAATCGGCAGTGCGGGCACTGAAGCTTTCTTT. This translates into CASKIGSAGTEAFF.

Note on this clonotype: One end of the junction varies from germline; a read error may be responsible. This chain connects TRBV20-1 to TRBJ1-1; 7 bases fit TRBD1. There are 13 residues in the CDR3. Germline CDR1 is DFQATT and CDR2 is SNEGSKA (reference sequence). The CDR3 bases are TGCAGTGCTAGAGATAGTCGAGGGGGCGAAGGTTCCTTT. Amino acid sequence: CSARDSRGGEGSF.

The chain is built from TRBV11-3 and TRBJ2-1; 8 bases agree with TRBD1. With 4 bases clipped from V and 7 bases from J, the junction kept 6 bases outside the gene matches. Germline V gives CDR1 SGHNT, CDR2 YENEEA. This CDR3 is built from 14 residues. CDR3 nucleotides: TGTGCCAGCAGCTCCAGGACAGGGACGAATGAGCAGTTCTTC. Its protein product is CASSSRTGTNEQFF.

This clonotype was seen repeatedly, ten times or more. The V call is TRBV7-2, the J call TRBJ1-2; D might be TRBD1 (5 bases). V gave up 1 base and J gave up 2 bases, with 8 bases separating them. This CDR3 is 14 amino acids long. Per the germline V gene, CDR1 is SGHTA and CDR2 is FQGNSA. CDR3 protein: CASSLGGRNYGYTF. DNA for the CDR3: TGTGCCAGCAGCTTAGGGGGACGCAACTATGGCTACACCTTC.